A selection of T cell receptor beta chains follows, all from one sample in a study of T cell repertoires in cytomegalovirus infection. Their cognate antigens are unknown. TCRdb re-derived calls from the reads in MiXCR, one entry per CDR3 protein. Among roughly 990,000 distinct CDR3 sequences listed, 30% to 40% were seen once. This specimen consisted of cultured CD8+ T cells from PBMCs, obtained from culture after CMV antigen stimulation. These receptors came from a human donor in good health (CMV status not recorded). Some clones in this sample may be carry-over from other donors' samples. CDR3s include the opening cysteine and the closing phenylalanine or tryptophan. The D gene is left open where the match is weak. Some rows have no size entry. The others give once, few or many, or a class for an expanded clone.

TRBJ1-1 few TRBV7-6 NA CASSLGVPSSHEAFF TGTGCCAGCAGCTTAGGGGTACCAAGCTCGCATGAAGCTTTCTTT
TRBJ1-6 NA TRBV7-9 NA CASSFEFRTEVNSPLHF TGTGCCAGCAGCTTTGAATTCCGGACCGAAGTAAATTCACCCCTCCACTTT
TRBJ1-1 few TRBV7-9 NA CASSLTGWTEAFF TGTGCCAGCAGCTTAACAGGGTGGACTGAAGCTTTCTTT
TRBJ2-1 few TRBV6-1 NA CASSEEPGQSSYNEQFF TGTGCCAGCAGTGAGGAACCCGGACAGAGCTCCTACAATGAGCAGTTCTTC
TRBJ1-6 many TRBV6-1 NA CASSEATGWDSPLHF TGTGCCAGCAGTGAAGCAACAGGCTGGGATTCACCCCTCCACTTT
TRBJ2-1 NA TRBV7-9 NA CASSLAGRRNEQFF TGTGCCAGCAGCTTAGCGGGAAGGAGGAATGAGCAGTTCTTC
TRBJ2-5 NA TRBV4-1 NA CASSSYETLRETQYF TGCGCCAGCAGCTCGTATGAGACGCTTAGAGAGACCCAGTACTTC
TRBJ2-5 few TRBV19 TRBD2 CASRRREYQETQYF TGTGCCAGTAGACGGCGGGAGTACCAAGAGACCCAGTACTTC
TRBJ2-2 NA TRBV20-1 NA CSASGGGKRVDGELFF TGCAGTGCTAGTGGTGGGGGGAAAAGGGTCGACGGGGAGCTGTTTTTT
TRBJ2-1 NA TRBV5-3 TRBD1 CASSSQGDNEQFF TGTGCCAGCAGCTCACAGGGGGACAATGAGCAGTTCTTC
TRBJ1-2 NA TRBV11-2 NA CASSLAGTTNYGYTF TGTGCCAGCAGCTTAGCAGGGACAACTAACTATGGCTACACCTTC
TRBJ1-5 NA TRBV6-2/TRBV6-3 TRBD1 CASKLRDRGNQPQHF TGTGCCAGCAAACTCCGGGACAGGGGTAATCAGCCCCAGCATTTT
TRBJ1-2 NA TRBV28 NA CASIPGFPAFHTF TGTGCCAGCATCCCAGGCTTCCCGGCGTTCCACACCTTC
TRBJ2-1 few TRBV6-1 TRBD2 CASSSSGGALAGFDEQFF TGTGCCAGCAGTTCTAGCGGGGGGGCCCTCGCCGGATTCGATGAGCAGTTCTTC
TRBJ1-4 NA TRBV4-1 NA CASSQHQGGPLTNEKLFF TGCGCCAGCAGCCAACACCAAGGGGGTCCCCTAACTAATGAAAAACTGTTTTTT
TRBJ1-2 NA TRBV20-1 NA CSAITFSGTDVYGYTF TGCAGTGCGATTACCTTCTCAGGCACAGACGTCTATGGCTACACCTTC
TRBJ1-3 few TRBV4-1 NA CASSQVYPNSGNTIYF TGCGCCAGCAGCCAAGTGTACCCGAACTCTGGAAACACCATATATTTT
TRBJ1-5 NA TRBV4-1 NA CASSHGGQLNQPQHF TGCGCCAGCAGCCACGGCGGACAACTCAATCAGCCCCAGCATTTT
TRBJ2-1 NA TRBV9 NA CASSVATSGNNEQFF TGTGCCAGCAGCGTAGCGACCTCGGGCAACAATGAGCAGTTCTTC
TRBJ1-5 few TRBV14 NA CASSPPDGGDSNQPQHF TGTGCCAGCAGCCCCCCCGATGGGGGAGACAGCAATCAGCCCCAGCATTTT
TRBJ2-7 NA TRBV12-3/TRBV12-4 NA CASSLGDSNPYEQYF TGTGCCAGCAGTTTAGGGGACTCGAACCCCTACGAGCAGTACTTC
TRBJ2-7 few TRBV15 TRBD1 CATSRVGTGEGYEQYF TGTGCCACCAGCAGAGTCGGGACAGGGGAGGGCTACGAGCAGTACTTC
TRBJ2-3 NA TRBV19 NA CASSSGTTDTQYF TGTGCCAGTAGCTCGGGCACCACAGATACGCAGTATTTT
TRBJ1-5 few TRBV6-2/TRBV6-3 NA CASSYGLTRSNQPQHF TGTGCCAGCAGTTACGGACTTACCCGGAGCAATCAGCCCCAGCATTTT
TRBJ1-1 NA TRBV7-6 TRBD1 CASSSGQGFTLSPNTEAFF TGTGCCAGCAGTTCCGGACAGGGTTTTACCCTTAGTCCGAACACTGAAGCTTTCTTT
TRBJ2-2 few TRBV14 NA CASSQDHWTTGPGELFF TGTGCCAGCAGCCAAGATCATTGGACTACGGGACCCGGGGAGCTGTTTTTT
TRBJ1-1 few TRBV14 NA CASSQGGLHTEAFF TGTGCCAGCAGCCAAGGGGGGCTCCACACTGAAGCTTTCTTT